The 10 T cell receptor beta chains presented below share a single source sample, sequenced in a study of regulatory T cells in long-lasting Graves disease. Time point defined: newly diagnosed GD, antithyroid drugs for less than 3 months. Generation of the TCR library employed RNA extracted from PBMCs. Arm-PCR of CDR3 regions and iRepertoire HTBI primers were used to build TCR beta libraries. Each CDR3 protein gets one entry after TCRdb re-called the multiplex PCR reads with MiXCR. This table has under 300,000 distinct CDR3 sequences, around 17% appearing once. The sequenced sample was peripheral blood mononuclear cells (PBMCs), obtained at new diagnosis, from a patient treated with antithyroid drugs. The receptor source for this set is a female donor with Graves disease.

The sample holds one count of this clonotype. A much larger clone sits a single nucleotide away, making a read error possible. V gene TRBV19 combines with J gene TRBJ2-1; 10 bases map to TRBD2. Per germline, CDR1 LNHDA and CDR2 SQIVND (reference sequence). The length of the CDR3 is 15 residues. Trimming removed 8 bases from V and 6 bases from J; junction bases left unmatched: 10. The CDR3 DNA reads as TGTGCCAGTCGTGTAGCGGGAGGTTGGGGCAATGAGCAGTTCTTC. This translates into CASRVAGGWGNEQFF. Complete variable domain (other parts from reference TRBV19 and TRBJ2-1): DGGITQSPKYLFRKEGQNVTLSCEQNLNHDAMYWYRQDPGQGLRLIYYSQIVNDFQKGDIAEGYSVSREKKESFPLTVTSAQKNPTAFYLCASRVAGGWGNEQFFGPGTRLTVL.

On this clonotype: Given a much more abundant clone one base away, this may be a read error. V gene TRBV2 combines with J gene TRBJ1-1; possibly TRBD1 for D (6 bases). V lost 3 bases and J 4 bases, leaving 18 bases between the germline ends. The CDR3 covers 16 residues. CDR1 and CDR2 (germline): SNHLY, FYNNEI. In nucleotides, the CDR3 is TGTGCCAGCAGTGATAAAGGGAGGGGGAGGGGCACTGAAGCTTTCTTT. Its translation: CASSDKGRGRGTEAFF.

This clonotype was picked up many times. V and J are TRBV19 and TRBJ2-7; no clear D gene. Trimming cost V 5 bases and J 0 bases, with 11 bases left between them. CDR3 length: 14 amino acids. Germline V gives CDR1 LNHDA, CDR2 SQIVND (reference sequence). The CDR3, as DNA: TGTGCCAGTAGTCCACAGTTCCCCTCCTACGAGCAGTACTTC. The encoded protein is CASSPQFPSYEQYF.

This clonotype was recorded at least ten times. The chain joins TRBV10-2 to TRBJ2-3; D is ambiguous. Trimming took 2 bases from V and 3 from J, leaving 9 bases between them. The germline gives CDR1 WSHSY, CDR2 SAAADI. This CDR3 region has 14 residues. The DNA of the CDR3 is TGCGCCAGCAGTGAGGAGATGGTTACAGATACGCAGTATTTT. Its translation is CASSEEMVTDTQYF.

This clonotype has only a few counts. A single base separates this from a much larger clone, so it may be a read error. The chain has TRBV10-3 and TRBJ2-7; 8 bases map to TRBD1. Germline CDR1 ENHRY, CDR2 SYGVKD. V dropped 5 bases and J dropped 2; count of bases not matched to a gene: 2. The CDR3 is made up of 13 amino acids. DNA for the CDR3: TGTGCCATCAGTCAGGGGGCCCCCTACGAGCAGTACTTC. Protein product: CAISQGAPYEQYF.

This clonotype showed up many times. The chain joins TRBV7-2 to TRBJ2-7, with 13 bases matching TRBD2. This CDR3 has 15 amino acids. In germline, CDR1 is SGHTA, CDR2 FQGNSA. Unmatched junction bases numbered 4, after V lost 3 bases and J lost 5 bases. CDR3 coding DNA: TGTGCCAGCAGCTTCGGGACTAGCGGGAAAAACGAGCAGTACTTC. It translates to CASSFGTSGKNEQYF.

This clonotype was recorded at least ten times. The chain couples TRBV7-9 to TRBJ1-4, with unresolved D. The ends were cut back, 3 bases at V and 7 bases at J, with 6 bases in the middle. The CDR3 runs 12 residues. The germline V gene has CDR1 SEHNR and CDR2 FQNEAQ (reference sequence). The CDR3 is CASSLIGEKLFF. The CDR3, as DNA: TGTGCCAGCAGCTTGATCGGTGAAAAACTGTTTTTT. The full variable domain, its missing parts supplied by reference TRBV7-9 and TRBJ1-4, is DTGVSQNPRHKITKRGQNVTFRCDPISEHNRLYWYRQTLGQGPEFLTYFQNEAQLEKSRLLSDRFSAERPKGSFSTLEIQRTEQGDSAMYLCASSLIGEKLFFGSGTQLSVL.

This clonotype was recorded many times. The chain couples TRBV7-2 to TRBJ2-3, with D unclear. Germline assignment: CDR1 SGHTA and CDR2 FQGNSA. Trimming removed 5 bases from V and 2 bases from J, with 8 bases in between. The CDR3 runs 13 residues. The CDR3 protein is CASSQWDTDTQYF. In DNA, the CDR3 is TGTGCCAGCAGCCAGTGGGACACAGATACGCAGTATTTT.

The chain combines TRBV30 with TRBJ1-4; D call uncertain. V shed 1 base and J shed 7 bases, with 31 bases lying between them. Germline V gene sequence: CDR1 GTSNPN, CDR2 SVGIG (reference sequence). The CDR3 is 20 amino acids. The CDR3 sequence is CAWSASRASTVEIPFEKLFF. The CDR3 nucleotides are TGTGCCTGGAGTGCATCTCGGGCGTCTACAGTCGAGATTCCTTTTGAAAAACTGTTTTTT. The whole variable domain, filled in from reference TRBV30 and TRBJ1-4, reads SQTIHQWPATLVQPVGSPLSLECTVEGTSNPNLYWYRQAAGRGLQLLFYSVGIGQISSEVPQNLSASRPQDRQFILSSKKLLLSDSGFYLCAWSASRASTVEIPFEKLFFGSGTQLSVL.

This clonotype came up a few times. The V gene is TRBV19, the J gene TRBJ1-1; 9 bases line up with TRBD1. The CDR3 is made up of 14 amino acids. V shed 5 bases, J shed 10 bases, and the junction held 11 bases outside the gene matches. Germline values: CDR1 LNHDA, CDR2 SQIVND (reference sequence). In DNA, the CDR3 is TGTGCCAGTAGTCATTGGACAGGGGAGTTGGTAGCTTTCTTT. Amino acids: CASSHWTGELVAFF.